A single sample is the source of the 31 T cell receptor beta chains below, sequenced in a study of technical replicates of blood from four donors (dated by TCRdb to 2017 to 2019). The protocol used for the library was the immunoSEQ multiplex PCR assay. This is the immuneACCESS table as TCRdb keeps it, with only in-frame sequences that have V and J called. A part of the clones is gone; compared with another copy, unresolved V genes explain less than half, and the rest is unexplained. The sample has about 88,000 clones on record, 85% to 95% of them singletons. Jointly, the top ten make up under 0.35% of the sample. What was sequenced was T cells isolated from PBMCs. The receptors stem from a human donor in good health.

This chain uses TRBV5-5 with TRBJ2-7; D not resolved. The V gene's germline CDR1 is SGHKS and CDR2 YYEKEE (reference sequence). Trimming took off 4 bases at V and 2 bases at J, with 4 bases between the two ends. The CDR3 runs to 11 residues. The CDR3 loop reads CASSATYEQYF. The CDR3 coding sequence is TGTGCCAGCAGCGCGACCTACGAGCAGTACTTC.

This clone came up once. The rearrangement uses TRBV18 and TRBJ1-1; TRBD1 aligns across 10 bases. There are 16 residues in the CDR3. Trimming at V came to 6 bases and at J to 0 bases, leaving 7 bases not matched to a gene. CDR1 and CDR2 from the germline V gene are KGHSH and LQKENI. DNA for the CDR3: TGTGCCAGCTCGCGACAGGGGGCAGGCGTGAACACTGAAGCTTTCTTT. The encoded protein is CASSRQGAGVNTEAFF.

V is TRBV5-1 and J is TRBJ2-3, with 12 positions matching TRBD2. The germline CDR1 and CDR2 sequences are SGHRS and YFSETQ. With 3 bases clipped from V and 2 bases from J, the junction kept 10 bases outside the gene matches. CDR3 size: 18 residues. The CDR3 loop reads CASSSSTSGRTTTDTQYF. In DNA form, the CDR3 reads TGCGCCAGCAGCTCATCAACTAGCGGGAGGACCACCACAGATACGCAGTATTTT.

The rearrangement joins TRBV6-1 to TRBJ2-1; D is undetermined. The CDR3 runs to 16 residues. Deletions cut 2 bases from V and 4 bases from J, with 15 bases between. The V gene's germline CDR1 is MNHNS and CDR2 SASEGT. The CDR3 DNA is TGTGCCAGCAGTGAAAGGCGGCATGTGGTATACAATGAGCAGTTCTTC. Translated, it gives CASSERRHVVYNEQFF.

The chain is built from TRBV9 and TRBJ2-7; 8 nucleotides match TRBD1. The CDR3 spans 15 residues. The germline gives CDR1 SGDLS, CDR2 YYNGEE. The V gene end was trimmed by 0 bases and the J gene end by 4 bases; junction bases not matched to a gene: 6. The CDR3 spells CASSVGGDRSYEQYF. Written as DNA, the CDR3 is TGTGCCAGCAGCGTAGGGGGGGACAGGAGTTACGAGCAGTACTTC.

The chain combines TRBV28 with TRBJ1-4, with 8 bases that match TRBD1. This CDR3 has 16 residues. Germline lookup yields CDR1 MDHEN and CDR2 SYDVKM. The V segment lost 5 bases and the J segment 6 bases; nucleotides outside the gene matches: 11. The CDR3 DNA is TGTGCCAGCAGTCTAACCTATGGACAGGGCGATGAAAAACTGTTTTTT. Encoded protein: CASSLTYGQGDEKLFF. Variable domain in full (rest from reference TRBV28 and TRBJ1-4): DVKVTQSSRYLVKRTGEKVFLECVQDMDHENMFWYRQDPGLGLRLIYFSYDVKMKEKGDIPEGYSVSREKKERFSLILESASTNQTSMYLCASSLTYGQGDEKLFFGSGTQLSVL.

V and J are TRBV19 and TRBJ2-2; TRBD1 aligns across 9 bases. CDR1 is LNHDA and CDR2 is SQIVND in the germline V gene (reference sequence). V trimming: 4 bases; J trimming: 5 bases; junction bases outside the gene matches: 2. The CDR3 contains 14 residues. CDR3 protein: CASSTGQGTGELFF. In DNA, the CDR3 is TGTGCCAGTAGTACGGGACAGGGAACCGGGGAGCTGTTTTTT.

This sequence joins TRBV6-1 and TRBJ1-4; D unclear. The V end lost 1 base, the J end lost 8 bases, and 11 bases lay between the germline ends. CDR1 and CDR2 from the germline V gene are MNHNS and SASEGT. The CDR3 sequence is 14 residues long. The DNA for the CDR3 is TGTGCCAGCAGTGAAGTGCTCGGTCGGGAAAAACTGTTTTTT. Translated: CASSEVLGREKLFF.

The CDR3 spells CAWSVRTGTDTQYF. CDR3 DNA: TGTGCCTGGAGCGTGAGGACAGGGACAGATACGCAGTATTTT. The chain combines TRBV30 with TRBJ2-3; 8 bases match TRBD1. The germline V gene has CDR1 GTSNPN and CDR2 SVGIG (reference sequence). This CDR3 has 14 residues. The ends lost 3 bases at V and 3 bases at J; junction bases unmatched: 5.

The chain carries TRBV5-4 and TRBJ2-3; no firm D call. The germline V gene encodes CDR1 SGHNT and CDR2 YYREEE (reference sequence). This CDR3 has 16 amino acids. With 0 bases removed from V and 2 bases from J, the gap between germline ends came to 13 bases. CDR3 sequence reads: CASSLVRSRSTDTQYF. The CDR3 DNA follows: TGTGCCAGCAGCTTGGTTCGGTCTCGGTCCACAGATACGCAGTATTTT.

The V and J genes are TRBV6-1 and TRBJ2-3, with TRBD2 matching over 7 bases. V lost 0 bases, J lost 7 bases, and 7 bases stayed unmatched. The CDR3 contains 15 residues. In germline, CDR1 is MNHNS, CDR2 SASEGT. The CDR3 nucleotides are TGTGCCAGCAGTGAAGCCGTAACTAGCGACTATACGCAGTATTTT. It is translated as CASSEAVTSDYTQYF.

In DNA, the CDR3 is TGTGCCAGCACCCGAAGCGGGAGCAATGAGCAGTTCTTC. Residues: CASTRSGSNEQFF. The chain recombines TRBV9 with TRBJ2-1; 8 bases match TRBD2. The ends lost 6 bases at V and 6 bases at J; junction bases unmatched: 5. From germline, CDR1 is SGDLS and CDR2 YYNGEE. This CDR3 spans 13 amino acids.

This chain uses TRBV6-6 with TRBJ2-5; 8 bases align to TRBD2. Per germline, CDR1 MNHNY and CDR2 SVGAGI (reference sequence). The CDR3 is 13 residues long. V was clipped by 5 bases and J by 5 bases; unmatched bases: 4. CDR3 sequence: CASSGGGGETQYF. The CDR3, as DNA: TGTGCCAGCAGTGGGGGCGGGGGGGAGACCCAGTACTTC.

A word on this clone: Other DNA sequences from this sample encode an identical CDR3 as well. The gene calls are TRBV5-6 and TRBJ2-1, with D unclear. The CDR3 length is 14 residues. Trimming took 1 base from V and 1 from J, leaving 6 bases between them. CDR1 and CDR2 (germline): SGHDT, YYEEEE. CDR3 loop: CASSLYQSYNEQFF. The DNA for the CDR3 is TGTGCCAGCAGCTTGTACCAGTCCTACAATGAGCAGTTCTTC.

J is TRBJ2-7 and V is TRBV5-4, with 8 bases that match TRBD1. The germline V gene has CDR1 SGHNT and CDR2 YYREEE (reference sequence). The J segment lost 7 bases and the V segment lost 3 bases, leaving 3 bases of the junction unmatched. CDR3 length: 12 residues. CDR3 coding DNA: TGTGCCAGCAGCTGGGGACAGGATGAGCAGTACTTC. It yields the protein CASSWGQDEQYF.

This chain connects TRBV5-1 to TRBJ1-1; tentative D call: TRBD1 (6 bases). CDR3 length: 14 residues. V lost 4 bases and J 2 bases, leaving 12 bases between the germline ends. Germline lookup yields CDR1 SGHRS and CDR2 YFSETQ. CDR3 sequence (DNA): TGCGCCAGCAGCGCCAGGGGAGACAACACTGAAGCTTTCTTT. This encodes CASSARGDNTEAFF.

Notes on this clone: At the DNA level, this CDR3 is encoded by other sequences in the same sample as well. V is TRBV5-1 and J is TRBJ1-5, with D uncertain. CDR1 SGHRS and CDR2 YFSETQ come from the germline V gene. The CDR3 is 13 amino acids. With 4 bases removed from V and 6 bases from J, the gap between germline ends came to 11 bases. The CDR3 region has the DNA TGCGCCAGCAGCCTGACAAGTGGTCAGCCCCAGCATTTT. Translation gives CASSLTSGQPQHF.

V and J are TRBV5-6 and TRBJ1-1, with D perhaps TRBD1 (6 bases). V shed 0 bases and J shed 3 bases, with 9 bases lying between them. The CDR3 contains 14 residues. The germline V gene encodes CDR1 SGHDT and CDR2 YYEEEE. The CDR3 reads CASSLGGRYTEAFF. CDR3 nucleotide sequence: TGTGCCAGCAGCTTGGGGGGGCGGTACACTGAAGCTTTCTTT.

The chain employs TRBV7-9 and TRBJ2-1; 11 bases agree with TRBD2. Germline CDR1 is SEHNR and CDR2 is FQNEAQ (reference sequence). Germline trimming cut 5 bases from V and 2 bases from J; bases unmatched to any gene: 11. The CDR3 contains 18 residues. CDR3 bases: TGTGCCAGCAGCGGGGGGCTGGGGACTAGCGGAACCTACAATGAGCAGTTCTTC. It translates to CASSGGLGTSGTYNEQFF.

V and J are TRBV7-8 and TRBJ1-5; D call uncertain. CDR1 and CDR2 from the germline V gene are SGHVS and FQNEAQ. CDR3 length equals 15 residues. V lost 5 bases to trimming and J lost 6 bases, with 17 bases between them. CDR3 in amino acids: CASSRAGYLPQPQHF. In DNA form, the CDR3 reads TGTGCCAGCAGCCGGGCGGGTTACCTTCCTCAGCCCCAGCATTTT.

V gene TRBV27 combines with J gene TRBJ2-1, with 7 bases aligning to TRBD1. The germline CDR1 and CDR2 sequences are MNHEY and SMNVEV (reference sequence). There are 13 residues in the CDR3. With V trimmed by 4 bases and J by 4 bases, 1 base remained unmatched. Here the CDR3 DNA reads TGTGCCAGCAGTTGGGACAGTTACAATGAGCAGTTCTTC. This codes for CASSWDSYNEQFF.

The V and J genes are TRBV29-1 and TRBJ1-1, with D hard to call. The V end lost 0 bases, the J end lost 5 bases, and 10 bases lay between the germline ends. Germline-derived CDR1 and CDR2 are SQVTM and ANQGSEA. This CDR3 is built from 13 residues. DNA of the CDR3: TGCAGCGTTGAAGAGTCAAGGAGGACTGAAGCTTTCTTT. It encodes CSVEESRRTEAFF.

The J gene is TRBJ1-4, the V gene TRBV6-1; no firm D call. Germline V gives CDR1 MNHNS, CDR2 SASEGT. The CDR3 sequence is 14 residues long. Trimming removed 3 bases at V and 5 bases at J, with 10 bases between. The CDR3 bases are TGTGCCAGCAGTGAGGACGGGAGAAATGAAAAACTGTTTTTT. Residues: CASSEDGRNEKLFF.

The rearrangement links TRBV4-3 to TRBJ2-3; D ambiguous. This CDR3 region has 15 residues. Germline CDR1 LGHNA, CDR2 YSLEER. The V end was cut by 0 bases, the J end by 2 bases, with 9 bases between. CDR3 sequence (DNA): TGCGCCAGCAGCCAAGAAAATTTATACACAGATACGCAGTATTTT. Residues: CASSQENLYTDTQYF.

The chain couples TRBV2 to TRBJ2-7; TRBD2 matches 11 bases. Trimming cost V 6 bases and J 3 bases; bases outside gene matches: 4. The CDR3 covers 14 residues. CDR1 SNHLY and CDR2 FYNNEI come from the germline V gene. In DNA, the CDR3 is TGTGCCAGCAGCGATACTAGCGGGAGCTACGAGCAGTACTTC. It yields the protein CASSDTSGSYEQYF.

This CDR3 is CASSARTSTQYF. CDR3 DNA sequence: TGTGCCAGTAGTGCCCGGACTAGTACGCAGTATTTT. The chain uses TRBV19 and TRBJ2-3; 7 bases are a match to TRBD2. The CDR3 is 12 amino acids. Trimming at V came to 5 bases and at J to 8 bases, leaving 4 bases not matched to a gene. Germline loops: CDR1 LNHDA, CDR2 SQIVND (reference sequence).

The chain carries TRBV15 and TRBJ2-5, with a possible D match to TRBD1 (5 bases). The CDR3 has 11 residues. Trimming removed 9 bases at V and 5 bases at J, with 10 bases between. Germline-derived CDR1 and CDR2 are LNHNV and YYDKDF (reference sequence). CDR3 bases: TGTGCCACTGGGGCGCCGGAGACCCAGTACTTC. Translating it yields CATGAPETQYF.

This chain joins TRBV4-1 and TRBJ2-2, with TRBD1 matching 9 bases. CDR1 and CDR2 from the germline V gene are MGHRA and YSYEKL. This CDR3 spans 14 amino acids. With 2 bases clipped from V and 6 bases from J, the junction kept 1 base outside the gene matches. The CDR3 loop is CASSQYRGPGELFF. The CDR3 DNA reads TGCGCCAGCAGCCAATACAGGGGGCCCGGGGAGCTGTTTTTT.

The V gene is TRBV5-1, the J gene TRBJ2-7; 8 positions match TRBD1. The CDR3 length is 13 residues. CDR1 and CDR2 from the germline V gene are SGHRS and YFSETQ. J gave up 5 bases and V 2 bases, and 3 bases lay outside the gene matches. DNA for the CDR3: TGCGCCAGCAGCTTAATACAGGGGGACGAGCAGTACTTC. It codes for CASSLIQGDEQYF.

This chain uses TRBV9 with TRBJ2-1; TRBD2 might be the D (6 bases). V lost 2 bases and J lost 4, with 13 bases in between. Germline CDR1 SGDLS, CDR2 YYNGEE. The length of the CDR3 is 15 residues. CDR3 loop: CASSVAGPQYNEQFF. The CDR3 bases are TGTGCCAGCAGCGTTGCGGGGCCCCAATACAATGAGCAGTTCTTC.

The chain links TRBV2 to TRBJ2-7; the match to TRBD2 covers 10 bases. The ends lost 6 bases at V and 5 bases at J; junction bases unmatched: 10. The germline CDR1 and CDR2 sequences are SNHLY and FYNNEI. The CDR3 length is 15 residues. CDR3: CASRNRASGSHEQYF. The DNA of the CDR3 is TGTGCCAGCAGAAACAGGGCTAGCGGGAGTCACGAGCAGTACTTC.